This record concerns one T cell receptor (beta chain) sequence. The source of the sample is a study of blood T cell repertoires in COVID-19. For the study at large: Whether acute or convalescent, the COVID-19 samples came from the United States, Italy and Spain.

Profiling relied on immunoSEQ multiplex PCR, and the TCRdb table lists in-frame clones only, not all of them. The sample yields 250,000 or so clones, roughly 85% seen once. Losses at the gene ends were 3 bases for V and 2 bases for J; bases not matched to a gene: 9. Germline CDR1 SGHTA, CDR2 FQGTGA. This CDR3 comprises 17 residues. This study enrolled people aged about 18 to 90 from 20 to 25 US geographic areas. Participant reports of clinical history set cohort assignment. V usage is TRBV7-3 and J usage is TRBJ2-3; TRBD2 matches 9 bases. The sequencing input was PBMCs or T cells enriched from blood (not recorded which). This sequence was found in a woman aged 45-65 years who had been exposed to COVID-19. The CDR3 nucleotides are TGTGCCAGCAGCTTTCTTACACCGGGACTAGCCACAGATACGCAGTATTTT. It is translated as CASSFLTPGLATDTQYF.